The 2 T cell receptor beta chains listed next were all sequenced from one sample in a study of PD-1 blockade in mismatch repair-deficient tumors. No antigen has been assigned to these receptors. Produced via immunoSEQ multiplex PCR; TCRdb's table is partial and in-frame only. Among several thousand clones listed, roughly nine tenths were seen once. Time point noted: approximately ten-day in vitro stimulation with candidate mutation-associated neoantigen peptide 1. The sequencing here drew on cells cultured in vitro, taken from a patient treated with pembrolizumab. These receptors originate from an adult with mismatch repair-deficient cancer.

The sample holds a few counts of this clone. DNA of the CDR3: TGTGCCAGCTCAGGGGGGCTTAATGAAGCTTTCTTT. Translating gives CASSGGLNEAFF. The J gene is TRBJ1-1, the V gene TRBV18; D is possibly TRBD1 (6 bases). Per germline, CDR1 KGHSH and CDR2 LQKENI. The CDR3 spans 12 residues. Trimming removed 5 bases at V and 7 bases at J, with 11 bases between. The full variable domain, rest sourced from reference TRBV18 and TRBJ1-1, is NAGVMQNPRHLVRRRGQEARLRCSPMKGHSHVYWYRQLPEEGLKFMVYLQKENIIDESGMPKERFSAEFPKEGPSILRIQQVVRGDSAAYFCASSGGLNEAFFGQGTRLTVV.

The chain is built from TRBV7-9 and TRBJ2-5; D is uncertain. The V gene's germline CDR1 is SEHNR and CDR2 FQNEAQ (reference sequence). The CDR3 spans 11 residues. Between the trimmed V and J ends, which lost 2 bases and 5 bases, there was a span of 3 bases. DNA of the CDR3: TGTGCCAGCAGCTTATGGGAGACCCAGTACTTC. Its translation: CASSLWETQYF.